This entry lists 30 T cell receptor beta chains sequenced from one sample in a study of blood T cells in healthy people across ages. Combining a sample-barcoded 5' primer with a J-beta primer mix, a second PCR ran for 7 to 11 cycles. TCRdb fed the 5' RACE reads into MiXCR, producing one record per CDR3 protein. The sample holds about a million distinct CDR3 sequences, roughly 51% seen once. The sample comprised blood. The origin of the receptors is a woman aged 55-69 years in good health.

The chain joins TRBV28 to TRBJ1-2, with TRBD1 matching 7 bases. Germline V lookup: CDR1 MDHEN, CDR2 SYDVKM. Trimming took 3 bases from V and 2 from J; bases not matched to a gene: 12. The CDR3 covers 17 residues. CDR3 bases: TGTGCCAGCAGTTTCGGAGGACAGGTCTTCTCCAACTATGGCTACACCTTC. The encoded protein is CASSFGGQVFSNYGYTF.

This clonotype showed up just a few times. The rearrangement joins TRBV4-1 to TRBJ2-7; possibly TRBD2 for D (6 bases). CDR3 size: 17 residues. Germline lookup yields CDR1 MGHRA and CDR2 YSYEKL. The ends were cut back, 1 base at V and 0 bases at J, with 16 bases in the middle. CDR3 region: CASSQVSGLVDSYEQYF. For the CDR3, the DNA is TGCGCCAGCAGCCAAGTTAGCGGCCTCGTCGACTCCTACGAGCAGTACTTC.

The V call is TRBV10-3, the J call TRBJ2-4; 12 positions agree with TRBD1. Germline V gene sequence: CDR1 ENHRY, CDR2 SYGVKD. The CDR3 has 14 amino acids. J was trimmed by 13 bases and V by 6 bases; bases with no gene match: 10. CDR3 loop: CAISSGTGGKEQYF. The DNA of the CDR3 is TGTGCCATCAGCTCCGGGACAGGGGGCAAAGAGCAGTACTTC.

The chain has TRBV4-3 and TRBJ2-1, with 8 bases that match TRBD2. V lost 1 base to trimming and J lost 3 bases; unmatched junction nucleotides: 5. The CDR3 has 16 amino acids. The V gene's germline CDR1 is LGHNA and CDR2 YSLEER. CDR3 in amino acids: CASSQGGLEVYNEQFF. The CDR3 nucleotides are TGCGCCAGCAGCCAAGGGGGACTAGAAGTCTACAATGAGCAGTTCTTC.

This clonotype was found a few times. The chain employs TRBV3-1 and TRBJ2-5; D is uncertain. Germline V lookup: CDR1 LGHDT, CDR2 YNNKEL (reference sequence). V lost 8 bases and J lost 5, with 9 bases in between. The CDR3 runs 11 residues. As DNA, the CDR3 is TGTGCCAGCGGGATCGGGGAGACCCAGTACTTC. This encodes CASGIGETQYF.

Points on this clonotype: A junction end diverges from the germline sequence, so it may reflect a read error. J is TRBJ2-3 and V is TRBV7-2; D is unclear. Germline-derived CDR1 and CDR2 are SGHTA and FQGNSA. The CDR3 sequence is 15 residues long. Here the CDR3 reads CASSSPTASTDMQYF. CDR3 sequence (DNA): TGTGCCAGCAGCTCTCCGACTGCGAGCACAGATATGCAGTATTTT.

The chain uses TRBV20-1 and TRBJ1-5, with TRBD1 matching 11 bases. Germline V gene lookup returns CDR1 DFQATT and CDR2 SNEGSKA (reference sequence). The CDR3 is made up of 16 amino acids. V was clipped by 6 bases and J by 2 bases; unmatched bases: 9. CDR3 protein: CSAQDRTGGGNQPQHF. Here the CDR3 DNA reads TGCAGTGCCCAGGACCGGACAGGGGGCGGCAATCAGCCCCAGCATTTT.

In its sample, this clonotype was seen a few times. The chain is built from TRBV4-1 and TRBJ2-1, with D possibly matching TRBD2 (5 bases). There are 19 residues in the CDR3. Trimming removed 1 base at V and 4 bases at J, with 23 bases between. CDR1 is MGHRA, CDR2 YSYEKL, per germline. The CDR3 here is CASSQGPGSEGKVYNEQFF. The CDR3 DNA follows: TGCGCCAGCAGCCAAGGCCCTGGTAGCGAGGGAAAGGTTTACAATGAGCAGTTCTTC.

This rearrangement joins TRBV7-2 to TRBJ2-3; 11 bases line up with TRBD2. CDR1 SGHTA and CDR2 FQGNSA come from the germline V gene. The V gene end was trimmed by 5 bases and the J gene end by 4 bases; junction bases not matched to a gene: 5. The CDR3 extends over 15 amino acids. CDR3: CASSKTSGVADTQYF. CDR3 nucleotide sequence: TGTGCCAGCAGCAAGACTAGCGGGGTGGCAGATACGCAGTATTTT.

This clonotype was seen only a few times. The chain links TRBV15 to TRBJ2-7, with a tentative D call TRBD1 (6 bases). V was cut by 0 bases and J by 0 bases, with 15 bases left in between. CDR1 and CDR2 (germline): LNHNV, YYDKDF (reference sequence). CDR3 length: 17 amino acids. CDR3 in DNA: TGTGCCACCAGCAGAGATGGCTGGGGGCTTAGCTCCTACGAGCAGTACTTC. As protein: CATSRDGWGLSSYEQYF.

The chain is built from TRBV6-2 or TRBV6-3 and TRBJ2-2, with TRBD1 identical over 8 bases. Germline trimming cut 4 bases from V and 5 bases from J; bases unmatched to any gene: 12. The CDR3 consists of 17 residues. Germline V CDR1 and CDR2: MNHEY, SVGEGT. CDR3 nucleotide sequence: TGTGCCAGCAGTTTCCATCGGCGACAGGGGAGGACCGGGGAGCTGTTTTTT. Residues: CASSFHRRQGRTGELFF.

The chain recombines TRBV5-4 with TRBJ2-7, with TRBD2 identical over 11 bases. The DNA matches TRBJ2-5 better at its end, which makes the J call doubtful. From germline, CDR1 is SGHNT and CDR2 YYREEE (reference sequence). The CDR3 loop spans 17 amino acids. CDR3 nucleotides: TGTGCCAGCAGCTTGGGACTAGCGGGACCTGCCCCAGAGACCCAGTACTTC. Protein product: CASSLGLAGPAPETQYF.

V and J are TRBV20-1 and TRBJ1-2; no definite D call. CDR1 is DFQATT, CDR2 SNEGSKA, per germline (reference sequence). Trimming took 5 bases from V and 6 from J, leaving 10 bases between them. The CDR3 spans 11 residues. The CDR3 DNA reads as TGCAGTGCTTTGCAAAAGGATGGCTACACCTTC. This gives the protein CSALQKDGYTF.

This clonotype occurred a few times. The chain uses TRBV13 and TRBJ1-2; a weak D match, TRBD1 (6 bases). The CDR3 consists of 17 residues. The germline CDR1 and CDR2 sequences are PRHDT and FYEKMQ (reference sequence). Trimming removed 4 bases from V and 0 bases from J, with 18 bases in between. CDR3 nucleotide sequence: TGTGCCAGCAGCTCCGCCCTGCGGAGGGGGTCTAACTATGGCTACACCTTC. Translated: CASSSALRRGSNYGYTF.

The V call is TRBV11-2, the J call TRBJ2-6; no reliable D call. Germline V gene data show CDR1 as SGHAT and CDR2 as FQNNGV. The CDR3 contains 17 residues. V lost 5 bases and J lost 0, with 14 bases in between. In DNA form, the CDR3 reads TGTGCCAGCAGCCGAACACGACAAAGCTCTGGGGCCAACGTCCTGACTTTC. Amino acid sequence: CASSRTRQSSGANVLTF.

Only a few counts were recorded for this clonotype. The CDR3 region is CASSQEGAVKNIQYF. The CDR3, as DNA: TGTGCCAGCTCCCAGGAGGGGGCCGTCAAAAACATTCAGTACTTC. The chain combines TRBV12-3 or TRBV12-4 with TRBJ2-4; the D gene is possibly TRBD1 (7 bases). The CDR3 is 15 amino acids. Trimming left V 8 bases short and J 3 bases short, with 17 bases between.

The chain combines TRBV14 with TRBJ2-3; TRBD2 matches 7 bases. V lost 0 bases to trimming and J lost 4 bases; unmatched junction nucleotides: 7. From germline, CDR1 is SGHDN and CDR2 FVKESK. This CDR3 is 16 amino acids long. The CDR3 region has the DNA TGTGCCAGCAGCCAAGACGGTCAGGGAGGGCCAGATACGCAGTATTTT. Encoded protein: CASSQDGQGGPDTQYF.

The gene calls are TRBV20-1 and TRBJ2-1; no reliable D call. The germline V gene has CDR1 DFQATT and CDR2 SNEGSKA (reference sequence). This CDR3 spans 13 amino acids. The V end was cut by 3 bases, the J end by 6 bases, with 12 bases between. The CDR3, as DNA: TGCAGTGCTAGTTGGGGTATAGCCAATGAGCAGTTCTTC. Translated: CSASWGIANEQFF.

V and J are TRBV6-5 and TRBJ2-7, with 10 bases lining up with TRBD1. Germline-derived CDR1 and CDR2 are MNHEY and SVGAGI. Unmatched junction bases numbered 11, after V lost 6 bases and J lost 6 bases. The CDR3 spans 15 residues. The CDR3 nucleotides read TGTGCCAGCAGCCGCCAAGGACAGGGGGGGGGCGAGCAGTACTTC. This codes for CASSRQGQGGGEQYF.

V gene TRBV28 combines with J gene TRBJ2-1; weak D call: TRBD2 (5 bases). This CDR3 spans 11 amino acids. V was shortened by 3 bases and J by 12 bases, with 9 bases between the two germline ends. The germline CDR1 and CDR2 sequences are MDHEN and SYDVKM. The CDR3 DNA reads TGTGCCAGCAGTTTCGGACTTGGGCAGTTCTTC. Translating it yields CASSFGLGQFF. Full variable domain (outside the CDR3, taken from reference TRBV28 and TRBJ2-1): DVKVTQSSRYLVKRTGEKVFLECVQDMDHENMFWYRQDPGLGLRLIYFSYDVKMKEKGDIPEGYSVSREKKERFSLILESASTNQTSMYLCASSFGLGQFFGPGTRLTVL.

This clonotype occurred a few times. The rearrangement links TRBV5-4 to TRBJ2-7; TRBD2 might be the D (6 bases). The CDR3 contains 14 residues. Germline CDR1 is SGHNT and CDR2 is YYREEE (reference sequence). Deletions cut 5 bases from V and 5 bases from J, with 17 bases between. This chain's CDR3 is CASRPWEAVDEQYF. In nucleotides, the CDR3 is TGTGCCAGCAGACCATGGGAGGCGGTCGACGAGCAGTACTTC.

V gene TRBV7-2 combines with J gene TRBJ2-5, with 10 positions matching TRBD2. Germline-derived CDR1 and CDR2 are SGHTA and FQGNSA. This CDR3 is built from 14 residues. Trimming cost V 6 bases and J 5 bases; bases outside gene matches: 6. The CDR3 nucleotides read TGTGCCAGCAGTCTTAGCGGGAGGCTTGAGACCCAGTACTTC. This sequence encodes CASSLSGRLETQYF. The full variable domain, with the rest looked up from reference TRBV7-2 and TRBJ2-5, is GAGVSQSPSNKVTEKGKDVELRCDPISGHTALYWYRQSLGQGLEFLIYFQGNSAPDKSGLPSDRFSAERTGGSVSTLTIQRTQQEDSAVYLCASSLSGRLETQYFGPGTRLLVL.

This clonotype was observed a few times. This sequence joins TRBV2 and TRBJ2-5, with no clear D. The CDR3 has 12 amino acids. Trimming left V 4 bases short and J 3 bases short, with 6 bases between. The germline CDR1 and CDR2 sequences are SNHLY and FYNNEI. The CDR3 here is CASSVTEETQYF. The CDR3 DNA follows: TGTGCCAGCAGTGTCACAGAAGAGACCCAGTACTTC.

The chain carries TRBV9 and TRBJ1-1; 7 bases are shared with TRBD1. The germline V gene encodes CDR1 SGDLS and CDR2 YYNGEE. The CDR3 spans 14 residues. The V gene end was trimmed by 0 bases and the J gene end by 7 bases; junction bases not matched to a gene: 6. This CDR3 reads CASSVVSGGGEAFF. The CDR3 DNA is TGTGCCAGCAGCGTAGTCTCAGGGGGAGGTGAAGCTTTCTTT.

The rearrangement uses TRBV7-9 and TRBJ2-3; 9 positions agree with TRBD2. The V and J ends lost 3 bases and 2 bases, in that order; junction bases with no gene match: 6. This CDR3 has 16 residues. Germline CDR1 and CDR2: SEHNR and FQNEAQ (reference sequence). CDR3 sequence (DNA): TGTGCCAGCAGCTTGGGGACTAGCCGATCCACAGATACGCAGTATTTT. Residues: CASSLGTSRSTDTQYF.

J is TRBJ2-3 and V is TRBV6-2 or TRBV6-3; the D is unclear. CDR1 is MNHEY, CDR2 SVGEGT, per germline. The CDR3 extends over 16 amino acids. V lost 6 bases and J lost 2, with 18 bases in between. CDR3: CASSPPLPRNTDTQYF. CDR3 DNA: TGTGCCAGCAGCCCCCCCCTGCCGCGTAACACAGATACGCAGTATTTT.

In DNA form, the CDR3 reads TGCAGTGCTAAATGGGCAGTTTATGGAGCTTTCTTT. This gives the protein CSAKWAVYGAFF. The V and J genes are TRBV20-1 and TRBJ1-1; D remains ambiguous. The germline CDR1 and CDR2 sequences are DFQATT and SNEGSKA (reference sequence). The length of the CDR3 is 12 residues. Trimming took off 4 bases at V and 10 bases at J, with 16 bases between the two ends.

The chain employs TRBV7-2 and TRBJ2-5; 8 bases are a match to TRBD2. CDR1 SGHTA and CDR2 FQGNSA come from the germline V gene. The CDR3 loop spans 14 amino acids. Trimming cost V 5 bases and J 5 bases; bases outside gene matches: 7. The CDR3 bases are TGTGCCAGCAGCGTGGGCGGGAGGCCGGAGACCCAGTACTTC. It is translated as CASSVGGRPETQYF.

The V and J genes are TRBV27 and TRBJ2-3, with 7 positions matching TRBD2. Germline V gives CDR1 MNHEY, CDR2 SMNVEV (reference sequence). The CDR3 has 17 amino acids. Trimming at V came to 2 bases and at J to 4 bases, leaving 12 bases not matched to a gene. As DNA, the CDR3 is TGTGCCAGCAGTTTACTCCCATGGCGGGAGCGATCAGATACGCAGTATTTT. Protein product: CASSLLPWRERSDTQYF.

The chain recombines TRBV11-2 with TRBJ2-5; possibly TRBD1 or TRBD2 for D (5 bases each). Judging by the DNA end, TRBJ2-7 fits better; the J call may be wrong. Germline CDR1 and CDR2: SGHAT and FQNNGV. This CDR3 region has 15 residues. CDR3 coding DNA: TGTGCCAGCAGCCCCGTGGGGACGGATATTTACGAGCAGTACTTC. As protein: CASSPVGTDIYEQYF.